This TCR beta chain derives from a study of CD8 T cells in ankylosing spondylitis. General observations from the study: Matched ankylosing spondylitis synovial fluid reportedly showed significant enrichment of disease-linked clones. Disease-linked clones bore a CD8+ phenotype, appearing relatively rarely in peripheral blood.

Of note for this clonotype: Its antigen remains unidentified.

Making use of molecular barcodes, quantitative 5'-RACE generated TCR beta libraries. TCRdb called the 5' RACE reads again in MiXCR, with one record for every CDR3 protein. The sample lists about 250,000 distinct CDR3 sequences; over 9.5% were seen once. The CDR3 has 17 residues. The V gene's germline CDR1 is SGHKS and CDR2 YYEKEE (reference sequence). V was clipped by 6 bases and J by 5 bases; unmatched bases: 16. This sequence joins TRBV5-5 and TRBJ2-3; 9 bases agree with TRBD2. The source of this sequence is a male donor with ankylosing spondylitis or in good health (not recorded which). Sequencing input: blood, either unsorted or a sorted T cell fraction (not recorded which). The CDR3 nucleotides are TGTGCCAGCAAGCGATGCGATGCGGGAGGGTTCAGAGATACGCAGTATTTT. Translating gives CASKRCDAGGFRDTQYF.